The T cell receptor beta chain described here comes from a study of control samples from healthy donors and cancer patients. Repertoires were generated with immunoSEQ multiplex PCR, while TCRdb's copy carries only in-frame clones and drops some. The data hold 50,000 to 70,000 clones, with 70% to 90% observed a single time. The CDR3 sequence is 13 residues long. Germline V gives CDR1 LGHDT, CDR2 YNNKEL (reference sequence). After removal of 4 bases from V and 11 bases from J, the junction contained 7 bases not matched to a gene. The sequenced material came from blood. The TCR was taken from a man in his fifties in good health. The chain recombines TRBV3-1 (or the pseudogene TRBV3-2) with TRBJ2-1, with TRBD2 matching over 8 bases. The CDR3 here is CASSPQLAGKQFF. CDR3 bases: TGTGCCAGCAGCCCTCAATTAGCGGGAAAGCAGTTCTTC.